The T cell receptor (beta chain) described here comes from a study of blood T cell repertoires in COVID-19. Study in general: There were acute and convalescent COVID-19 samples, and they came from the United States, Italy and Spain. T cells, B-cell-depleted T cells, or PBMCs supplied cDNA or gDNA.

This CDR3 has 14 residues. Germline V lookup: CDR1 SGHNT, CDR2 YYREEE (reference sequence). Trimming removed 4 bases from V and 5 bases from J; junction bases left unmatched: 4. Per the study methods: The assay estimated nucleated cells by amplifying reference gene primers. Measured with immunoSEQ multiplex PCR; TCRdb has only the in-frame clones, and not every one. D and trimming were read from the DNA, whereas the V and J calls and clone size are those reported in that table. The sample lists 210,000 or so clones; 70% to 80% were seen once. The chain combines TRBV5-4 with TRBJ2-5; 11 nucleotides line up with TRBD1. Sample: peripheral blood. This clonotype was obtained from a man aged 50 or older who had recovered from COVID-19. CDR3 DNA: TGTGCCAGCAGCCAGGACAGGGGGCGGGAGACCCAGTACTTC. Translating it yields CASSQDRGRETQYF.